This T cell receptor (beta chain) was captured in a study of blood T cell repertoires in COVID-19. Study background: Researchers got acute and convalescent COVID-19 samples from the United States, Italy and Spain. T cells, B-cell-depleted T cells, or PBMCs supplied cDNA or gDNA.

This clone was detected once. The CDR3 length is 17 residues. The ends were cut back, 5 bases at V and 0 bases at J, with 17 bases in the middle. The germline V gene encodes CDR1 SEHNR and CDR2 FQNEAQ (reference sequence). Authors' analysis steps: The authors estimated nucleated cell counts from reference gene primer amplification. TCRdb's copy holds only in-frame clones and misses some; the assay was immunoSEQ multiplex PCR. That table supplies the V and J calls and clone size; D and trimming were determined from the DNA. The sample lists 150,000 to 200,000 clones; 80% to 85% were seen once. Seattle-derived patients entered the study during active infection and were followed longitudinally.

This chain uses TRBV7-9 with TRBJ2-1; D gene uncertain. The origin of this receptor is a woman between 65 and 79 years old with COVID-19, enrolled during active disease. Source material: peripheral blood. CDR3 sequence: CASSKRPLTTSYNEQFF. The CDR3 nucleotides are TGTGCCAGCAGCAAGCGCCCATTGACCACCTCCTACAATGAGCAGTTCTTC.